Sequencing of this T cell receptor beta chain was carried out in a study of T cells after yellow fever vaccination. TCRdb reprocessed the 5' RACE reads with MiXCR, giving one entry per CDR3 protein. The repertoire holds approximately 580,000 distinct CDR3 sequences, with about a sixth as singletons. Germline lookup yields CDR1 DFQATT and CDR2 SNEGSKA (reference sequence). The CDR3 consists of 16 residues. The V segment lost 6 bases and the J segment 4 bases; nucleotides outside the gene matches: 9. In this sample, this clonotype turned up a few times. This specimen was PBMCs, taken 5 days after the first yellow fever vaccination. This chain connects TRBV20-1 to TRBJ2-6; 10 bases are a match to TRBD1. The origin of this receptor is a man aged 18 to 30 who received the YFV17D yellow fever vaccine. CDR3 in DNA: TGCAGTGCATCCCGACAGGGGGCGACAGGGGCCAACGTCCTGACTTTC. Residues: CSASRQGATGANVLTF.